Sequencing of this T cell receptor (beta chain) was carried out in a study of OX40 agonist ivuxolimab in advanced cancers. Libraries were prepared by immunoSEQ multiplex PCR; TCRdb keeps only in-frame clonotypes and omits some of them. The table has 77,000 or so clones, about 78% seen once. Looked up from germline, CDR1 is LNHDA and CDR2 is SQIVND (reference sequence). Trimming took 6 bases from V and 0 from J, leaving 18 bases between them. There are 17 residues in the CDR3. This receptor was obtained from an adult with an advanced solid tumor such as melanoma, head and neck, liver or kidney cancer. This rearrangement joins TRBV19 to TRBJ1-5; D possibly corresponds to TRBD1 (5 bases). The sequences come from CD4+ or CD8+ T cells sorted from blood, collected in a trial of the OX40 agonist ivuxolimab. The CDR3 nucleotides read TGTGCCAGTAGGGTCCAGACGGGGGGAAGTAGCAATCAGCCCCAGCATTTT. Translating gives CASRVQTGGSSNQPQHF.